A single T cell receptor beta chain is shown here with its context. What it recognizes is unknown. The data were taken from a study of cytomegalovirus exposure and HLA in healthy donors. Study-level findings and limits: There were 160 or so TCR beta chains listed as cytomegalovirus-associated. A few CMV-associated chains proved CMV antigen-specific in vitro. High sensitivity and specificity were reportedly achieved when the classifier diagnosed cytomegalovirus status.

Germline V gives CDR1 KGHSH, CDR2 LQKENI. This CDR3 has 11 residues. V was clipped by 3 bases and J by 4 bases, with 4 bases between them. The donors were part of the validation cohort of 120 subjects. That cohort was separate from the first cohort, which comprised 500 to 850 subjects. Assay: immunoSEQ multiplex PCR; the TCRdb copy retains only in-frame clones and omits some. The sample records more than 50,000 clones, 85% to 95% being singletons. Sequenced sample: PBMCs. The sequence was obtained from a man aged 18 to 29 in good health and CMV-seronegative. The J gene is TRBJ2-7, the V gene TRBV18; the D is unclear. The CDR3 DNA sequence: TGTGCCAGCTCACCTGAGTACGAGCAGTACTTC. Translating gives CASSPEYEQYF.